The next 21 T cell receptor beta chains were all read from a single sample in a study of shared T cell receptors in the human thymus. Sequencing was performed with immunoSEQ multiplex PCR; in TCRdb, only in-frame clones are kept and a portion is missing. The data show hundreds of thousands of clones, approximately 88% seen once. The sample was also reused in another study, on human thymus T cells.

The specimen sequenced was thymocytes. The origin of the receptors is a boy under two years old with a congenital heart defect.

The rearrangement uses TRBV5-3 and TRBJ1-5, with 7 bases identical to TRBD1. TRBV5-3 carries the ORF label, with uncertain function. Trimming cost V 4 bases and J 4 bases; bases outside gene matches: 17. The CDR3 is 18 amino acids. In DNA form, the CDR3 reads TGTGCCAGAAGCCAGGGGGACAATCGGGACCGGGGGAATCAGCCCCAGCATTTT. This translates into CARSQGDNRDRGNQPQHF.

The chain is built from TRBV29-1 and TRBJ2-3; D unclear. The CDR3 spans 13 residues. V was trimmed by 4 bases and J by 4 bases, leaving 12 bases between them. Germline V lookup: CDR1 SQVTM, CDR2 ANQGSEA. DNA of the CDR3: TGCAGCGTTGTTTCCGGGTTGGCAGATACGCAGTATTTT. Its translation is CSVVSGLADTQYF.

The chain links TRBV14 to TRBJ2-7; 11 nucleotides line up with TRBD2. Germline V gives CDR1 SGHDN, CDR2 FVKESK. CDR3 length: 15 residues. V lost 1 base, J lost 6 bases, and 5 bases stayed unmatched. The CDR3 loop reads CASSQGGGLAAEQYF. In DNA form, the CDR3 reads TGTGCCAGCAGCCAAGGGGGGGGACTAGCGGCCGAGCAGTACTTC.

The V and J genes are TRBV10-3 and TRBJ1-1, with no clear D. Germline loops: CDR1 ENHRY, CDR2 SYGVKD. The V gene lost 2 bases and the J gene lost 7 bases, with 11 bases spanning the gap. This CDR3 comprises 13 residues. The CDR3 bases are TGTGCCATCAGTGAGCGGGTCAACCTTGAAGCTTTCTTT. Its protein product is CAISERVNLEAFF.

The chain is built from TRBV7-4 and TRBJ1-1; unclear D gene. The CDR3 runs 15 residues. Germline V gene data show CDR1 as SGHVT and CDR2 as SQSDAQ. V gave up 1 base and J gave up 0 bases, with 9 bases separating them. The CDR3, as DNA: TGTGCCAGCAGCTTAGACGAGGGTTTGAACACTGAAGCTTTCTTT. Translated, it gives CASSLDEGLNTEAFF.

This chain uses TRBV27 with TRBJ2-3; 7 nucleotides match TRBD2. The CDR3 loop spans 16 amino acids. Trimming removed 2 bases from V and 1 base from J; junction bases left unmatched: 6. CDR1 is MNHEY and CDR2 is SMNVEV in the germline V gene (reference sequence). The CDR3 is CASSLGSGMGTDTQYF. CDR3 DNA sequence: TGTGCCAGCAGTTTAGGGAGCGGGATGGGCACAGATACGCAGTATTTT.

This clone was detected a few times. The chain carries TRBV10-1 and TRBJ2-7; 13 positions match TRBD2. CDR3 length: 17 residues. V lost 9 bases, J lost 4 bases, and 15 bases stayed unmatched. Germline V gives CDR1 WNHNN, CDR2 SYGVQD (reference sequence). CDR3 sequence reads: CASSGGLAGKGVYEQYF. In DNA form, the CDR3 reads TGCGCCAGTTCTGGGGGACTAGCGGGAAAGGGAGTATACGAGCAGTACTTC.

This clone was seen more than once but under ten times. The chain links TRBV4-1 to TRBJ1-2; 12 positions match TRBD1. V trimming: 0 bases; J trimming: 4 bases; junction bases outside the gene matches: 3. The V gene's germline CDR1 is MGHRA and CDR2 YSYEKL. The CDR3 is 16 residues long. CDR3 nucleotide sequence: TGCGCCAGCAGCCAAGAAGGGGACAGGGGGCCCTATGGCTACACCTTC. It translates to CASSQEGDRGPYGYTF.

This chain links TRBV19 with TRBJ2-3; 8 bases match TRBD2. J was trimmed by 4 bases and V by 0 bases; bases with no gene match: 9. Germline CDR1 and CDR2: LNHDA and SQIVND (reference sequence). The CDR3 extends over 17 amino acids. CDR3 sequence reads: CASSIDTSGSPPDTQYF. The CDR3 DNA reads TGTGCCAGTAGTATAGATACAAGCGGGAGCCCCCCAGATACGCAGTATTTT.

Written as DNA, the CDR3 is TGTGCCAGCAGCCAAGTTTGGGTAGGATCGGGCCAAGAGACCCAGTACTTC. Protein: CASSQVWVGSGQETQYF. The chain carries TRBV4-2 and TRBJ2-5; D is ambiguous. CDR3 size: 17 residues. In germline, CDR1 is LGHNA, CDR2 YNFKEQ. The germline V and J ends were trimmed by 1 base and 1 base, with 16 bases remaining between them.

V is TRBV11-3 and J is TRBJ2-7; no firm D call. This CDR3 region has 13 residues. Trimming removed 1 base at V and 6 bases at J, with 10 bases between. Germline CDR1 SGHNT, CDR2 YENEEA. CDR3 nucleotide sequence: TGTGCCAGCAGCTTAGGCCACCACGGCGAGCAGTACTTC. Its translation is CASSLGHHGEQYF.

The V call is TRBV11-3, the J call TRBJ2-3, with 12 bases identical to TRBD2. The V segment lost 8 bases and the J segment 8 bases; nucleotides outside the gene matches: 8. CDR1 is SGHNT, CDR2 YENEEA, per germline. The CDR3 is 14 residues long. CDR3 residues: CASALRGLAGTQYF. The CDR3 coding sequence is TGTGCCAGCGCCCTGCGGGGACTAGCGGGTACGCAGTATTTT. The variable domain in full, completed from reference TRBV11-3 and TRBJ2-3, reads EAGVVQSPRYKIIEKKQPVAFWCNPISGHNTLYWYLQNLGQGPELLIRYENEEAVDDSQLPKDRFSAERLKGVDSTLKIQPAELGDSAVYLCASALRGLAGTQYFGPGTRLTVL.

This chain joins TRBV11-2 and TRBJ2-2; weak D call: TRBD1 (5 bases). The CDR3 covers 17 residues. The germline CDR1 and CDR2 sequences are SGHAT and FQNNGV. The V end was cut by 4 bases, the J end by 1 base, with 16 bases between. For the CDR3, the DNA is TGTGCCAGCAGCTCGTACAGGCCTGCTAAGAACACCGGGGAGCTGTTTTTT. It encodes CASSSYRPAKNTGELFF. The complete variable domain, with remaining parts taken from reference TRBV11-2 and TRBJ2-2, reads EAGVAQSPRYKIIEKRQSVAFWCNPISGHATLYWYQQILGQGPKLLIQFQNNGVVDDSQLPKDRFSAERLKGVDSTLKIQPAKLEDSAVYLCASSSYRPAKNTGELFFGEGSRLTVL.

V is TRBV4-2 and J is TRBJ2-1; D remains ambiguous. Per germline, CDR1 LGHNA and CDR2 YNFKEQ. The CDR3 runs to 13 residues. The V end lost 1 base, the J end lost 3 bases, and 4 bases lay between the germline ends. The CDR3 sequence is CASSQGLYNEQFF. CDR3 DNA sequence: TGTGCCAGCAGCCAAGGGCTCTACAATGAGCAGTTCTTC.

In this sample, this clone turned up a few times. The J gene is TRBJ1-4, the V gene TRBV18; TRBD1 is a possible D gene (6 bases). The CDR3 totals 16 residues. Germline CDR1 is KGHSH and CDR2 is LQKENI. V was clipped by 3 bases and J by 11 bases, with 22 bases between them. CDR3 amino acids: CASSPDPTGPAEKLFF. CDR3 nucleotides: TGTGCCAGCTCACCGGACCCTACAGGGCCAGCTGAGAAACTGTTTTTT.

DNA of the CDR3: TGTGCCAGCAGCCCCGGGGGGACGGCGGTTGAAAAACTGTTTTTT. Protein: CASSPGGTAVEKLFF. V gene TRBV6-4 combines with J gene TRBJ1-4; tentative D call: TRBD1 (5 bases). Germline loops: CDR1 MRHNA, CDR2 SNTAGT. The CDR3 spans 15 residues. Trimming took off 6 bases at V and 7 bases at J, with 18 bases between the two ends.

This CDR3 reads CASSGTGVIYEQYF. CDR3 coding DNA: TGTGCCAGTAGCGGGACAGGGGTAATCTACGAGCAGTACTTC. V gene TRBV19 combines with J gene TRBJ2-7, with TRBD1 identical over 10 bases. Trimming at V came to 6 bases and at J to 3 bases, leaving 5 bases not matched to a gene. The germline CDR1 and CDR2 sequences are LNHDA and SQIVND (reference sequence). This CDR3 is built from 14 residues.

The chain employs TRBV18 and TRBJ2-7; TRBD1 matches 7 bases. The CDR3 spans 15 residues. J gave up 2 bases and V 1 base, and 5 bases lay outside the gene matches. The V gene's germline CDR1 is KGHSH and CDR2 LQKENI. The chain's CDR3 is CASSPQNRGTYEQYF. The CDR3, as DNA: TGTGCCAGCTCACCACAAAACAGGGGTACCTACGAGCAGTACTTC.

V and J are TRBV7-8 and TRBJ2-1; D possibly corresponds to TRBD2 (5 bases). This CDR3 region has 11 residues. Germline CDR1 is SGHVS and CDR2 is FQNEAQ. The CDR3 DNA is TGTAGCAGCGGCGCCTACAATGAGCAGTTCTTC. Protein sequence: CSSGAYNEQFF.

J is TRBJ2-5 and V is TRBV6-1; D is undetermined. The V end lost 8 bases, the J end lost 5 bases, and 9 bases lay between the germline ends. Germline CDR1 and CDR2: MNHNS and SASEGT. The CDR3 extends over 11 amino acids. CDR3 DNA: TGTGCCAGCCCCACCGGGGAGACCCAGTACTTC. This translates into CASPTGETQYF.

The chain joins TRBV28 to TRBJ1-2; TRBD1 aligns across 7 bases. CDR1 and CDR2 (germline): MDHEN, SYDVKM. This CDR3 spans 17 amino acids. The V and J ends lost 5 bases and 3 bases, in that order; junction bases with no gene match: 15. CDR3 in DNA: TGTGCCAGCAGTCCCGGACAGGAAAGGGGCATGGACTATGGCTACACCTTC. It translates to CASSPGQERGMDYGYTF.